Listed below are T cell receptor beta chains from one sample, sequenced in a study of control samples from healthy donors and cancer patients. Clones were read by immunoSEQ multiplex PCR, and TCRdb kept only the in-frame ones, dropping some. The sample gives more than 100,000 clones, around nine tenths of which show up once; roughly 8% is in the top ten. Sequencing was carried out using PBMCs. These TCRs come from a middle-aged man with head and neck cancer. CDR3s include the opening cysteine and the closing phenylalanine or tryptophan. The order of the fields is J gene, V gene, clone size, D gene, CDR3 protein, CDR3 DNA. D genes are given only for firm matches. The size field is filled for only some rows; it gives once, few, many or a size class.

TRBJ1-2	TRBV19	.	TRBD1	CASSIDPWTGGDGYTF	TGTGCCAGTAGTATAGACCCCTGGACAGGGGGCGATGGCTACACCTTC
TRBJ2-1	TRBV11-3	.	.	CASSLEAQGYNEQFF	TGTGCCAGCAGCTTAGAAGCGCAGGGGTACAATGAGCAGTTCTTC
TRBJ2-7	TRBV18	once	TRBD1	CASSPGQGWHEQYF	TGTGCCAGCTCACCGGGACAGGGGTGGCACGAGCAGTACTTC
TRBJ2-1	TRBV15	.	TRBD2	CATSRGLAGGYNEQFF	TGTGCCACCAGCAGGGGACTAGCGGGAGGCTACAATGAGCAGTTCTTC
TRBJ2-7	TRBV6-5	.	TRBD1	CASSSDRGPDEQYF	TGTGCCAGCAGTTCGGACAGGGGGCCAGACGAGCAGTACTTC
TRBJ2-7	TRBV6-4	.	.	CASSEFLGDSYEQYF	TGTGCCAGCAGTGAATTTCTTGGGGACTCCTACGAGCAGTACTTC
TRBJ1-2	TRBV7-3	.	TRBD1	CASRMGQHDERLTYGYTF	TGTGCCAGCAGGATGGGACAGCACGACGAAAGGCTAACCTATGGCTACACCTTC
TRBJ1-6	TRBV30	.	.	CAWGWSESPLHF	TGTGCCTGGGGGTGGTCGGAGTCACCCCTCCACTTT
TRBJ2-7	TRBV18	.	.	CASSPLSYEQYF	TGTGCCAGCTCACCCCTCTCCTACGAGCAGTACTTC
TRBJ1-1	TRBV5-1	.	TRBD1	CASSSTGYSYTEAFF	TGCGCCAGCAGCTCGACAGGGTACTCCTACACTGAAGCTTTCTTT
TRBJ1-4	TRBV3-1/TRBV3-2	.	TRBD1	CATQGGVGEKLFF	TGTGCCACTCAGGGGGGGGTAGGTGAAAAACTGTTTTTT
TRBJ2-3	TRBV4-1	.	TRBD1	CASSARDRDSTDTQYF	TGCGCCAGCAGCGCCCGGGACAGGGATAGCACAGATACGCAGTATTTT
TRBJ2-1	TRBV27	.	.	CASSSGPTRDEQFF	TGTGCCAGCAGTTCAGGACCGACCCGCGATGAGCAGTTCTTC
TRBJ2-1	TRBV6-6	once	TRBD2	CASSSRTSAHNEQFF	TGTGCCAGCAGTTCGCGGACTAGCGCCCACAATGAGCAGTTCTTC
TRBJ1-5	TRBV19	.	.	CASSIPRVNQPQHF	TGTGCCAGTAGTATCCCCAGGGTGAATCAGCCCCAGCATTTT
TRBJ2-7	TRBV6-5	.	TRBD1	CASNPRGQGHYEQYF	TGTGCCAGCAACCCCCGAGGACAGGGGCACTACGAGCAGTACTTC
TRBJ2-5	TRBV2	.	.	CASSALETQYF	TGTGCCAGCAGTGCCCTAGAGACCCAGTACTTC
TRBJ2-5	TRBV19	.	.	CASSIYGHSRGETQYF	TGTGCCAGTAGTATTTACGGACATTCAAGGGGGGAGACCCAGTACTTC
TRBJ2-7	TRBV20-1	.	.	CSARDIYEQYF	TGCAGTGCTAGGGACATTTACGAGCAGTACTTC
TRBJ1-2	TRBV7-9	.	.	CASSPYGQPLNYGYTF	TGTGCCAGCAGCCCATACGGCCAGCCTCTTAACTATGGCTACACCTTC
TRBJ1-2	TRBV9	.	.	CASSPGGGAHYGYTF	TGTGCCAGCAGCCCAGGTGGGGGGGCGCACTATGGCTACACCTTC
TRBJ2-5	TRBV18	.	TRBD1	CASSPPWTGEGETQYF	TGTGCCAGCTCACCGCCTTGGACAGGGGAGGGAGAGACCCAGTACTTC
TRBJ2-6	TRBV7-8	.	TRBD1	CASSSGQRNSGANVLTF	TGTGCCAGCAGCTCGGGACAGAGAAACTCTGGGGCCAACGTCCTGACTTTC
TRBJ1-2	TRBV27	few	.	CAIRDTVNYGYTF	TGTGCCATCCGGGACACCGTTAACTATGGCTACACCTTC
TRBJ2-6	TRBV6-4	.	.	CAIFDRRRSSGANVLTF	TGTGCCATATTTGACCGGAGACGGTCCTCTGGGGCCAACGTCCTGACTTTC
TRBJ2-1	TRBV27	.	TRBD1	CASSLWQGAGGYNEQFF	TGTGCCAGCAGTTTATGGCAGGGGGCTGGGGGGTACAATGAGCAGTTCTTC
TRBJ1-1	TRBV5-1	.	.	CASSRDTEAFF	TGCGCCAGCAGCCGGGACACTGAAGCTTTCTTT
TRBJ2-5	TRBV11-2	.	.	CASSLGQWKVVVGETQYF	TGTGCCAGCAGCTTGGGGCAGTGGAAGGTGGTTGTCGGGGAGACCCAGTACTTC
TRBJ1-2	TRBV30	.	.	CAWSEETGTFINYGYTF	TGTGCCTGGAGTGAGGAGACGGGGACATTTATTAACTATGGCTACACCTTC
TRBJ2-7	TRBV4-1	few	TRBD2	CASSQGAAGFVYEQYF	TGCGCCAGCAGCCAAGGGGCAGCGGGGTTTGTCTACGAGCAGTACTTC
TRBJ2-7	TRBV6-5	.	.	CASSITTAGDEQYF	TGTGCCAGCAGCATAACGACGGCAGGGGACGAGCAGTACTTC
TRBJ1-5	TRBV6-1	once	.	CASSEIYSNQPQHF	TGTGCCAGCAGTGAAATCTATAGCAATCAGCCCCAGCATTTT
TRBJ2-1	TRBV6-5	.	TRBD2	CASSYSGRARNEQFF	TGTGCCAGCAGTTATAGCGGGAGGGCCCGCAATGAGCAGTTCTTC
TRBJ2-7	TRBV2	.	.	CASRPLSQNSYEQYF	TGTGCCAGCAGACCCCTCTCACAGAACTCCTACGAGCAGTACTTC
TRBJ1-2	TRBV5-8	.	.	CASSFGSYGYTF	TGTGCCAGCAGCTTCGGTAGCTATGGCTACACCTTC
TRBJ2-5	TRBV12-3/TRBV12-4	.	.	CASSSGLQETQYF	TGTGCCAGCAGCTCGGGACTCCAAGAGACCCAGTACTTC
TRBJ2-7	TRBV21-1	.	.	CASSKEAGVPYF	TGTGCCAGCAGCAAAGAGGCAGGCGTGCCGTACTTC
TRBJ2-7	TRBV5-1	.	.	CASSLTQVPYEQYF	TGCGCCAGCAGCTTGACACAGGTCCCCTACGAGCAGTACTTC
TRBJ2-3	TRBV18	.	TRBD2	CASSPPSGRASTDTQYF	TGTGCCAGCTCACCACCCAGCGGGAGGGCTAGCACAGATACGCAGTATTTT
TRBJ1-2	TRBV5-1	.	TRBD1	CASSLEGARGYTF	TGCGCCAGCAGCTTGGAGGGGGCGAGGGGCTACACCTTC
TRBJ1-5	TRBV7-2	few	TRBD1	CASSLGDSNNQPQHF	TGTGCCAGCAGCTTAGGGGACAGTAACAATCAGCCCCAGCATTTT
TRBJ2-7	TRBV28	.	TRBD2	CASSSSGGYVSEQYF	TGTGCCAGCAGTTCTAGCGGAGGTTACGTATCCGAGCAGTACTTC
TRBJ2-3	TRBV5-8	few	TRBD2	CASNPGGQGDTQYF	TGTGCCAGCAATCCGGGGGGGCAGGGAGATACGCAGTATTTT
TRBJ1-5	TRBV19	.	.	CASNEGSNQPQHF	TGTGCCAGTAATGAGGGTAGCAATCAGCCCCAGCATTTT
TRBJ2-7	TRBV28	few	TRBD2	CASSPRGLAGAYEQYF	TGTGCCAGCAGTCCGCGCGGACTAGCGGGAGCCTACGAGCAGTACTTC
TRBJ2-3	TRBV5-8	.	.	CASSLPGSPSTDTQYF	TGTGCCAGCAGCCTGCCTGGATCACCTAGCACAGATACGCAGTATTTT
TRBJ2-7	TRBV24-1	.	.	CATSDPPCRSLGNEQYF	TGTGCCACCAGTGATCCCCCCTGTCGATCTCTCGGGAACGAGCAGTACTTC
TRBJ2-1	TRBV3-1/TRBV3-2	.	TRBD2	CASSPGLTSGGYNEQFF	TGTGCCAGCAGCCCAGGGTTGACTAGCGGGGGCTACAATGAGCAGTTCTTC
TRBJ1-5	TRBV6-1	many	.	CASSDRGTSNQPQHF	TGTGCCAGCAGTGATCGGGGGACTAGCAATCAGCCCCAGCATTTT
TRBJ1-4	TRBV19	.	.	CASSPDEGATNEKLFF	TGTGCCAGTAGCCCTGATGAGGGGGCAACTAATGAAAAACTGTTTTTT
TRBJ1-1	TRBV14	.	TRBD1	CASSQDLRTGGAYTEAFF	TGTGCCAGCAGCCAAGATCTCAGGACAGGGGGCGCTTACACTGAAGCTTTCTTT
TRBJ2-1	TRBV27	.	TRBD2	CASSSTGGLAEAYNEQFF	TGTGCCAGCAGTTCGACGGGGGGACTAGCGGAAGCCTACAATGAGCAGTTCTTC
TRBJ1-1	TRBV7-6	.	.	CASSPSTRFDTEAFF	TGTGCCAGCAGCCCTTCGACCCGATTCGACACTGAAGCTTTCTTT